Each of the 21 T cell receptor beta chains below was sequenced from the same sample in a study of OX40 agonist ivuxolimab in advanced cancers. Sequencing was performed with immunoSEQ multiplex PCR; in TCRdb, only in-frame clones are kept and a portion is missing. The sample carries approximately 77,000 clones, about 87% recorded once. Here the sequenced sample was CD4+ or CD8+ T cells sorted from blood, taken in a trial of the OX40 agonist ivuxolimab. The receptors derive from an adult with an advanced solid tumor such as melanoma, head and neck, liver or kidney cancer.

CDR3 sequence reads: CASSFKWSTEAFF. DNA of the CDR3: TGTGCCAGCAGCTTTAAGTGGAGCACTGAAGCTTTCTTT. V is TRBV7-2 and J is TRBJ1-1, with unresolved D. V lost 3 bases and J lost 4, with 9 bases in between. Germline CDR1 is SGHTA and CDR2 is FQGNSA. The CDR3 runs to 13 residues.

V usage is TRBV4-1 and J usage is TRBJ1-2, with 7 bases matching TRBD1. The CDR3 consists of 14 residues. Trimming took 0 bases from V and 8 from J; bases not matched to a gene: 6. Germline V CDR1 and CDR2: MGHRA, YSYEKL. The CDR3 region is CASSQEEGANGYTF. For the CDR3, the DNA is TGCGCCAGCAGCCAAGAAGAGGGGGCAAACGGCTACACCTTC.

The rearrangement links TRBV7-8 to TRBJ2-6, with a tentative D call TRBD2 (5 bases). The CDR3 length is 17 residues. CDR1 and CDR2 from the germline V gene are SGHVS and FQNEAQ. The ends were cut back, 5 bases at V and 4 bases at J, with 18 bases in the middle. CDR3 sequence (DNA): TGTGCCAGCAGCGCAAGACGGGGTTTTGGCGGGGCCAACGTCCTGACTTTC. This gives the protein CASSARRGFGGANVLTF.

DNA for the CDR3: TGTGCCAGCAGTTGGTCTAGCGGGGACTACGAGCAGTACTTC. It translates to CASSWSSGDYEQYF. This chain uses TRBV28 with TRBJ2-5; 9 bases match TRBD2. The DNA end is more similar to TRBJ2-7, so the J call may be wrong. The CDR3 has 14 residues. The germline gives CDR1 MDHEN, CDR2 SYDVKM.

CDR3 sequence (DNA): TGCAGCGGGACTAGGGGGCTAGAGACCCAGTACTTC. Its translation: CSGTRGLETQYF. The gene calls are TRBV29-1 and TRBJ2-5; D tentatively reads TRBD1 or TRBD2 (7 bases each). CDR1 is SQVTM and CDR2 is ANQGSEA in the germline V gene. The CDR3 is 12 amino acids. V was cut by 7 bases and J by 4 bases, with 13 bases left in between.

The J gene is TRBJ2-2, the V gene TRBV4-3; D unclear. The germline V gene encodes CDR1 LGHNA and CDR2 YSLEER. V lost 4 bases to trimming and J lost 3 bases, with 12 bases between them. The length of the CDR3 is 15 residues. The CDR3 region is CASSRSFSDTGELFF. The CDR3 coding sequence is TGCGCCAGCAGCCGTTCCTTCAGCGACACCGGGGAGCTGTTTTTT.

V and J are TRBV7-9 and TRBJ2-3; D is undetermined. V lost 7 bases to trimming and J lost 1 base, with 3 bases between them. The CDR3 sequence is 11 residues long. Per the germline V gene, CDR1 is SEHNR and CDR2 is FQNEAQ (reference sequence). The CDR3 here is CASTRTDTQYF. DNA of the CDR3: TGTGCCAGCACCCGCACAGATACGCAGTATTTT.

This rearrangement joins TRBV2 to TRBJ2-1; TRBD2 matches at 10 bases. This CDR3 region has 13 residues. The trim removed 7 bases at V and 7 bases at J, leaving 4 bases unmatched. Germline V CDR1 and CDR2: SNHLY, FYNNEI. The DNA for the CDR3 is TGTGCCAGCAAGCGGGAGGGCTTTAATGAGCAGTTCTTC. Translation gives CASKREGFNEQFF.

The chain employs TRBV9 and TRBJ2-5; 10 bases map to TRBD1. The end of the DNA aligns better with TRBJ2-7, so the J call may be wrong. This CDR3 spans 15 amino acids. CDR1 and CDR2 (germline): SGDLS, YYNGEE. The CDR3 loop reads CASSFGQGDYYEQYF. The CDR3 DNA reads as TGTGCCAGCAGCTTTGGACAGGGGGATTACTACGAGCAGTACTTC.

CDR3 region: CASSHEGEPQSRANVLTF. Here the CDR3 DNA reads TGCGCCAGCAGCCATGAAGGTGAACCACAAAGTCGGGCCAACGTCCTGACTTTC. The chain employs TRBV4-1 and TRBJ2-6; D not resolved. The CDR3 has 18 residues. Germline V gene sequence: CDR1 MGHRA, CDR2 YSYEKL. V was shortened by 3 bases and J by 5 bases, with 20 bases between the two germline ends.

In DNA, the CDR3 is TGTGCCAGCAGTGAAGTGGGGGACGAGCAGTTCTTC. As protein: CASSEVGDEQFF. The rearrangement uses TRBV6-1 and TRBJ2-1; perhaps D is TRBD1 or TRBD2 (5 bases each). The CDR3 spans 12 residues. Trimming removed 1 base at V and 10 bases at J, with 8 bases between. Germline lookup yields CDR1 MNHNS and CDR2 SASEGT.

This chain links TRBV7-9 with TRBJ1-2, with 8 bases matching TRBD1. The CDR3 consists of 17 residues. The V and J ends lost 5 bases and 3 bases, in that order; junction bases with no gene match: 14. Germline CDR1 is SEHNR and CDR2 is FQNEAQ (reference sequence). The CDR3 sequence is CASSAQMTSDRDYGYTF. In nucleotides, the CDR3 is TGTGCCAGCAGCGCCCAGATGACGTCGGACAGGGACTATGGCTACACCTTC.

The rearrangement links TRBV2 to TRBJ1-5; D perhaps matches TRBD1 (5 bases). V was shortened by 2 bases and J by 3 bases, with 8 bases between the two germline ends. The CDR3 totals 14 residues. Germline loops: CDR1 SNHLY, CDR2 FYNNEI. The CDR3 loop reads CASSETGDNQPQHF. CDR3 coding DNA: TGTGCCAGCAGTGAAACAGGAGACAATCAGCCCCAGCATTTT.

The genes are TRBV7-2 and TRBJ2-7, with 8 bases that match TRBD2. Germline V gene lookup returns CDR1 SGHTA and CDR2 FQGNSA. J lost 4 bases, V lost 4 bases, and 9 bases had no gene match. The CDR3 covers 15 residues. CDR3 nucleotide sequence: TGTGCCAGCAGCTCCGTAGCGGGAACTGGATACGAGCAGTACTTC. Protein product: CASSSVAGTGYEQYF.

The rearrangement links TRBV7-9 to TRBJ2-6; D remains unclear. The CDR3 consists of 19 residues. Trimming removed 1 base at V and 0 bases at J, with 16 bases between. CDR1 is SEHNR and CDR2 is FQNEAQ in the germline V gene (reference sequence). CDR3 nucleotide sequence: TGTGCCAGCAGCTTAGAACCGGACGAACTAATCTCTGGGGCCAACGTCCTGACTTTC. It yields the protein CASSLEPDELISGANVLTF.

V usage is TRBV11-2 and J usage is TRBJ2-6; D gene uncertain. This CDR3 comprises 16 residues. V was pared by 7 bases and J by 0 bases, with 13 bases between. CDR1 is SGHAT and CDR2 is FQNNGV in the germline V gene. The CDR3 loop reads CASNLVFSSGANVLTF. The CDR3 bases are TGTGCCAGCAACTTGGTCTTCAGCTCTGGGGCCAACGTCCTGACTTTC.

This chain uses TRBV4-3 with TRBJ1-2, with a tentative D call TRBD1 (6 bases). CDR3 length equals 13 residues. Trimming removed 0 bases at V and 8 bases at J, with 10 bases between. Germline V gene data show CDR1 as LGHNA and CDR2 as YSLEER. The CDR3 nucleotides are TGCGCCAGCAGCCAAGAGCCAGGGACAGGCTACACCTTC. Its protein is CASSQEPGTGYTF.

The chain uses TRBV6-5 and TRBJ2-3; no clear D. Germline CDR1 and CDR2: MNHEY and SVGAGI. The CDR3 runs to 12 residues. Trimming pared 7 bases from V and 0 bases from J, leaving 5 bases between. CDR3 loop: CASIGSTDTQYF. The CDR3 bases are TGTGCCAGCATCGGGAGCACAGATACGCAGTATTTT.

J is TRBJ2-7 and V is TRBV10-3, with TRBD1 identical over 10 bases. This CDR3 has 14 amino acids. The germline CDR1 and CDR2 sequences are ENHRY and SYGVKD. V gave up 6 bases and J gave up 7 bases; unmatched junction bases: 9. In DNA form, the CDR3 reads TGTGCCATCAGCGGGGGGACAGGGGAGGAGGAGCAGTACTTC. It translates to CAISGGTGEEEQYF.

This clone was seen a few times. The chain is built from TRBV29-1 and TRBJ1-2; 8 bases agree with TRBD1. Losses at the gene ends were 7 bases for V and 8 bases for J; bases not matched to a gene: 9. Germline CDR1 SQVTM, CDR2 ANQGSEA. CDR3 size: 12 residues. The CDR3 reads CSASRTGSGYTF. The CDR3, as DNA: TGCAGCGCTAGCCGGACAGGGAGCGGCTACACCTTC. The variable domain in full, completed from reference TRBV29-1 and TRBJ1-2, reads SAVISQKPSRDICQRGTSLTIQCQVDSQVTMMFWYRQQPGQSLTLIATANQGSEATYESGFVIDKFPISRPNLTFSTLTVSNMSPEDSSIYLCSASRTGSGYTFGSGTRLTVV.

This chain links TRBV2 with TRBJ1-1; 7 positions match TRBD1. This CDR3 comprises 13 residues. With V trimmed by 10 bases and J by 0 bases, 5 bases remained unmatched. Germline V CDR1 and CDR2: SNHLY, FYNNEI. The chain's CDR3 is CATTGQVNTEAFF. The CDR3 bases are TGTGCCACCACCGGACAGGTGAACACTGAAGCTTTCTTT.